The 3 T cell receptor beta chains in this list originate from one sample, sequenced in a study of blood T cell repertoires in COVID-19 (dated by TCRdb to the early 2020s). Libraries were made using the immunoSEQ multiplex PCR assay. TCRdb obtained this table from immuneACCESS and retained in-frame rearrangements with V and J assigned. These tables miss some clones; where compared with another copy, unresolved V genes account for less than half of the shortfall, and the remainder is unexplained. This sample holds under 85,000 clones; roughly three quarters were observed only once. The ten largest account for about 15% of the sample. Material: peripheral blood. These receptors came from an elderly man with acute or convalescent COVID-19.

The rearrangement uses TRBV6-2 or TRBV6-3 and TRBJ1-2, with 9 bases aligning to TRBD1. Germline lookup yields CDR1 MNHEY and CDR2 SVGEGT. The length of the CDR3 is 15 residues. The V segment lost 5 bases and the J segment 3 bases; nucleotides outside the gene matches: 7. CDR3 sequence reads: CASSPGQGQDYGYTF. CDR3 nucleotides: TGTGCCAGCAGTCCGGGACAGGGCCAAGACTATGGCTACACCTTC.

The genes are TRBV25-1 and TRBJ2-1; 8 bases align to TRBD1. The CDR3 is made up of 15 amino acids. J gave up 12 bases and V 2 bases, and 12 bases lay outside the gene matches. Germline V gene lookup returns CDR1 MGHDK and CDR2 SYGVNS. The CDR3 DNA reads as TGTGCCAGCAGTGAACGGACAGGGCGGGAACCGTCGCAGTTCTTC. Its translation is CASSERTGREPSQFF.

This clone was seen only a few times. The DNA for the CDR3 is TGTGCCAGCAGCTTAGGTGTCCTAGGCTACGAGCAGTACTTC. Its protein product is CASSLGVLGYEQYF. This chain links TRBV11-2 with TRBJ2-7; D is unresolved. In germline, CDR1 is SGHAT, CDR2 FQNNGV. The CDR3 covers 14 residues. The V end was cut by 1 base, the J end by 3 bases, with 10 bases between.